Detailed here is one TCR beta chain. Assay: immunoSEQ multiplex PCR; the TCRdb copy retains only in-frame clones and omits some. The sample has tens of thousands of clones, 86% seen once. This sample was included in a study of blood T cell repertoires in COVID-19. Study at large: The analysed material was cDNA or gDNA that came from T cells, B-cell-depleted T cells, or PBMCs.

This CDR3 spans 16 amino acids. From germline, CDR1 is LGHDT and CDR2 YNNKEL (reference sequence). V shed 2 bases and J shed 12 bases, with 25 bases lying between them. This TCR was recovered from a man between 65 and 85 years old with acute or convalescent COVID-19. This chain connects TRBV3-1 (or the pseudogene TRBV3-2) to TRBJ1-2; D is ambiguous. The sample consisted of peripheral blood. CDR3 bases: TGTGCCAGCAGCCAATCGGCAGGCGCAGCTTGGGTCGTAGACACCTTC. Its protein product is CASSQSAGAAWVVDTF.